Each of the 18 T cell receptor beta chains below was sequenced from the same sample in a study of immune characterization of retroperitoneal liposarcoma. Using its own MiXCR run on the PCR reads, TCRdb lists one record per CDR3 protein. Altogether approximately 10,000 distinct CDR3 sequences are present, roughly 35% being singletons, with the ten largest covering less than 25%. The source material was tumor tissue. The receptors were sampled from a male donor with retroperitoneal liposarcoma.

The chain joins TRBV11-2 to TRBJ2-5; 8 bases are shared with TRBD2. CDR3 length equals 12 residues. Germline CDR1 reads SGHAT; CDR2 reads FQNNGV. The junction had 5 bases not matched to a gene; V was cut back by 3 bases and J by 11 bases. CDR3 DNA: TGTGCCAGCAGCTTCCACGGGGGGGAGCAGTACTTC. This codes for CASSFHGGEQYF.

The gene calls are TRBV12-3 or TRBV12-4 and TRBJ2-3, with TRBD2 identical over 9 bases. V was clipped by 6 bases and J by 2 bases; unmatched bases: 3. This CDR3 is built from 14 residues. CDR3 amino acids: CASSPSGITDTQYF. CDR3 bases: TGTGCCAGCAGCCCTAGCGGGATCACAGATACGCAGTATTTT.

CDR3 in amino acids: CASSYSSGTSGETQYF. In DNA, the CDR3 is TGTGCCAGCAGTTACTCGTCCGGGACTAGCGGAGAGACCCAGTACTTC. V usage is TRBV6-5 and J usage is TRBJ2-1, with 11 nucleotides matching TRBD2. The last part of the DNA fits TRBJ2-5 better; the J call may be wrong. This CDR3 spans 16 amino acids. Germline lookup yields CDR1 MNHEY and CDR2 SVGAGI.

The chain carries TRBV6-5 and TRBJ2-5, with 8 bases lining up with TRBD2. The J call may not be correct, given that the DNA end is closer to TRBJ2-1. The CDR3 consists of 17 residues. The germline CDR1 and CDR2 sequences are MNHEY and SVGAGI. CDR3 sequence (DNA): TGTGCCAGCAGTTATGAGAGTCTAGCGGGTCGGAACAATGAGCAGTTCTTC. It encodes CASSYESLAGRNNEQFF.

The chain links TRBV6-6 to TRBJ2-1, with 7 bases identical to TRBD1. This CDR3 region has 18 residues. The J segment lost 13 bases and the V segment lost 0 bases, leaving 21 bases of the junction unmatched. Germline lookup yields CDR1 MNHNY and CDR2 SVGAGI (reference sequence). The CDR3 DNA is TGTGCCAGCAGTTACTCAATTAACGACAGGGTCGTCCGAGGGACCCAGTTCTTC. Encoded protein: CASSYSINDRVVRGTQFF.

This clonotype was seen repeatedly, ten times or more. This chain links TRBV27 with TRBJ2-5; 12 nucleotides match TRBD2. The CDR3 runs 17 residues. Trimming removed 6 bases from V and 2 bases from J; junction bases left unmatched: 10. The germline V gene has CDR1 MNHEY and CDR2 SMNVEV (reference sequence). The CDR3 DNA sequence: TGTGCCAGCAGAAGACTAGCGGGAGATCCCTTACAAGAGACCCAGTACTTC. Encoded protein: CASRRLAGDPLQETQYF.

The rearrangement links TRBV7-2 to TRBJ2-1, with a weak D call TRBD2 (5 bases). V gave up 1 base and J gave up 7 bases, with 17 bases separating them. The germline gives CDR1 SGHTA, CDR2 FQGNSA. The CDR3 extends over 16 amino acids. Here the CDR3 DNA reads TGTGCCAGCAGCTTAGACCTCATCAGCGGCACAAATGAGCAGTTCTTC. Its protein product is CASSLDLISGTNEQFF.

V and J are TRBV6-5 and TRBJ2-7, with D possibly matching TRBD1 (5 bases). Germline CDR1 is MNHEY and CDR2 is SVGAGI. The CDR3 sequence is 15 residues long. Trimming removed 2 bases at V and 3 bases at J, with 14 bases between. CDR3 amino acids: CASSYGWQGYYEQYF. The CDR3 DNA reads TGTGCCAGCAGTTACGGGTGGCAGGGCTACTACGAGCAGTACTTC.

Only a few counts were recorded for this clonotype. The V call is TRBV6-1, the J call TRBJ2-1; tentatively, D is TRBD1 (6 bases). The DNA end is a closer match to TRBJ2-7, so the J assignment may be wrong. Per germline, CDR1 MNHNS and CDR2 SASEGT. The CDR3 is 15 amino acids. The CDR3 spells CATRNRDSSYNEQYF. The CDR3 bases are TGTGCCACCCGAAACAGGGATAGCTCCTACAATGAGCAGTACTTC.

The gene calls are TRBV6-1 and TRBJ2-5; D is perhaps TRBD1 (5 bases). The J call may be mistaken, given a closer DNA end match to TRBJ2-1. The CDR3 contains 15 residues. Germline CDR1 and CDR2: MNHNS and SASEGT. CDR3 residues: CASRLTVTAPTEQFF. The CDR3 DNA reads TGTGCCAGCAGACTAACCGTGACAGCTCCTACGGAGCAGTTCTTC.

This chain joins TRBV7-6 and TRBJ2-1, with TRBD2 matching 7 bases. The CDR3 has 14 residues. Germline CDR1 SGHVS, CDR2 FNYEAQ. V was clipped by 2 bases and J by 10 bases; unmatched bases: 8. The CDR3 DNA is TGTGCCAGCAGCTTACGGGAGGCCTCCTACGAGCAGTTCTTC. This encodes CASSLREASYEQFF.

A single count supports this clonotype. The junction departs from the called germline gene at one end, perhaps through a read error. V usage is TRBV6-2 or TRBV6-3 and J usage is TRBJ2-1; a weak D match, TRBD2 (5 bases). This CDR3 has 12 residues. From germline, CDR1 is MNHEY and CDR2 SVGEGT. The CDR3 DNA sequence: TGTGCCAGCAGCTACTCTCAGCGGGAGCAGTTCTTC. Amino acid sequence: CASSYSQREQFF.

The V call is TRBV12-3 or TRBV12-4, the J call TRBJ2-5; 13 bases line up with TRBD2. The CDR3 totals 14 residues. Trimming at V came to 8 bases and at J to 5 bases, leaving 5 bases not matched to a gene. This chain's CDR3 is CASRTSGGAETQYF. CDR3 in DNA: TGTGCCAGCCGAACTAGCGGGGGGGCGGAGACCCAGTACTTC.

This chain joins TRBV27 and TRBJ2-4; 7 positions agree with TRBD2. The CDR3 sequence is 13 residues long. V trimming: 5 bases; J trimming: 6 bases; junction bases outside the gene matches: 4. Germline V CDR1 and CDR2: MNHEY, SMNVEV (reference sequence). The CDR3 DNA reads as TGTGCCAGCAGTCCCGGGGGGACAAACATTCAGTACTTC. Translation: CASSPGGTNIQYF.

The chain joins TRBV7-6 to TRBJ2-5; no clear D gene. This CDR3 has 12 amino acids. Trimming left V 0 bases short and J 5 bases short, with 4 bases between. Germline V gene data show CDR1 as SGHVS and CDR2 as FNYEAQ. The CDR3 DNA sequence: TGTGCCAGCAGCTTAGCCATGGAGACCCAGTACTTC. Translating gives CASSLAMETQYF.

This clonotype was observed a few times. The chain couples TRBV11-3 to TRBJ2-2; maybe TRBD1 (5 bases). Germline V gene data show CDR1 as SGHNT and CDR2 as YENEEA. V was cut by 5 bases and J by 2 bases, with 15 bases left in between. There are 16 residues in the CDR3. The CDR3 spells CASSPYDSTNTGELFF. As DNA, the CDR3 is TGTGCCAGCAGCCCGTACGACAGCACTAACACCGGGGAGCTGTTTTTT.

This clonotype was counted many times. The V call is TRBV12-3 or TRBV12-4, the J call TRBJ2-7, with D perhaps matching TRBD1 (7 bases). Trimming left V 5 bases short and J 1 base short, with 15 bases between. The CDR3 loop spans 15 amino acids. CDR3 in amino acids: CASSPGRGVSYEQYF. In DNA form, the CDR3 reads TGTGCCAGCAGTCCCGGCAGGGGGGTATCCTACGAGCAGTACTTC.

There are a few counts of this clonotype. V is TRBV3-1 and J is TRBJ2-3; D is unresolved. The germline CDR1 and CDR2 sequences are LGHDT and YNNKEL (reference sequence). Trimming removed 1 base from V and 4 bases from J, with 12 bases in between. The CDR3 totals 15 residues. The CDR3 DNA sequence: TGTGCCAGCAGCCAAGTCCGGAGCATCGCAGATACGCAGTATTTT. The encoded protein is CASSQVRSIADTQYF.